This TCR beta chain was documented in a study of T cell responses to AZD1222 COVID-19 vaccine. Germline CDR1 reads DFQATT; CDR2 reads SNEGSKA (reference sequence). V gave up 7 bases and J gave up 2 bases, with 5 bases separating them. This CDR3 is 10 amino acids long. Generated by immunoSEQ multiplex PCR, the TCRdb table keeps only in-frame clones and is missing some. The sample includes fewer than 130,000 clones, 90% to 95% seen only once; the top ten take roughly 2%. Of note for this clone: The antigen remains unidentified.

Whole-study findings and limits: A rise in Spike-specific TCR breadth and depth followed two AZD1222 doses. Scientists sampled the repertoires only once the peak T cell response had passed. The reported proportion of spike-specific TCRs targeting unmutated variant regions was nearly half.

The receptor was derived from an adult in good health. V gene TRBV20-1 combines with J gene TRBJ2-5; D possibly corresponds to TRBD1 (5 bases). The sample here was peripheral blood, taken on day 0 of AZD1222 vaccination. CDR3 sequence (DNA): TGCAGTGGACAGCAAGAGACCCAGTACTTC. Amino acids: CSGQQETQYF.